The entry that follows covers one T cell receptor beta chain sequence. Within its sample, this clonotype is large (0.1 to 1%). This receptor's antigen is unknown. No clone much larger than this one lies a single base away; base qualities are absent. This sample is part of a study of circulating CD8 cells and anti-PD-1 response in melanoma (dated by TCRdb to the early 2020s). Context from the whole study: Patients received nivolumab intravenously at 3 mg/kg every 2 weeks. The TCR repertoire analysis included 11 melanoma patients, of whom 7 were non-responders and 4 were responders. In on-treatment samples, a biotinylated anti-human IgG4 antibody was used to detect PD-1. The melanoma cohort had some 13 patients, seven of whom got anti-PD-1 as first-line therapy, while the other six had previously had targeted therapy or immunotherapy. Patients with complete or partial responses were classified as responders; those with stable or progressive disease (RECIST v1.1) as non-responders.

Sequencing instrument: NextSeq 500. The QIAseq Immune Repertoire RNA Library Kit, Human TCR Panel, was used to prepare TCR libraries from approximately 16 ng of total RNA. The TCR libraries were sequenced on an Illumina NextSeq using a Mid Output V2 kit and asymmetric 261x41 paired-end reads. Every TCR library was diluted to 4 to 5 nM, then pooled, denatured and loaded at roughly 0.91 pM. The authors' analysis ran thus. TCR FASTQ files were processed in the QIAGEN GeneGlobe Data Analysis Center, with downstream analysis in R 3.5.2. To get clonality, Shannon entropy was normalized by the log of the number of unique productive sequences and the result was subtracted from one. TRA or TRB clonotypes differing in abundance between baseline and M1 were identified within each subset by Fisher exact tests at 5% FDR. Differentially abundant clonotypes were categorized as emerging, expanding, contracting or non-expanding/contracting. Repertoire overlap between patients was measured with Morisita's overlap index. The public reads were quality trimmed at Q25 with fastp and then assembled into clones with MiXCR by TCRdb, keeping productive beta chains. Each entry is one CDR3 protein sequence, shown with its most common DNA and genes. The V and J calls here are based on TCRdb, not the publication. The sample table lists about 800 distinct CDR3 sequences, roughly 8% of them with a count of one. The ten largest make up around an eighth of the sample.

The CDR3 starts with the cysteine, ends with the phenylalanine, and has 16 residues. Just the 48-base CDR3 DNA is kept, in frame starting at base 1. Relative to germline, V is 5 bases shorter and J is 0 bases shorter, with 11 bases between their ends. CDR1 SEHNR and CDR2 FQNEAQ are derived from the germline V gene (reference sequence). Using a BD FACSAria II cell sorter, four subsets defined by PD-1 and/or TIGIT were sorted from live CD3+CD8+TCRalphabeta+ cells. To characterize how relevant each subset is to anti-PD-1 therapy response, circulating CD8 T cells were sorted into four subsets based on PD-1 and TIGIT expression. From each sorted CD8 T-cell subset, both TCR alpha and TCR beta chains were sequenced. Peripheral blood was drawn before the first anti-PD-1 injection and after two and four injections. Ficoll gradient centrifugation was used to isolate PBMCs right away. Until use, PBMCs were stored frozen in liquid nitrogen in RPMI containing about 21% FCS and 10% DMSO. After thawing, PBMCs were stained with a viability dye and with antibodies against CD3, CD8alpha, TCRalphabeta, PD-1 and TIGIT. The RNeasy Kit was used to extract total RNA, and all samples came in with a RIN above 7.

Here is what the overall study found, with its caveats: Because material was limited, experiments were generally done without replicates. Since no tumor material could be accessed, the researchers instead assessed tumor reactivity using peptide assays on expanded sorted subsets. The cohort included both treatment-naive and previously treated patients, and the authors noted that this mix could influence results. Diversity was greatest in the DNEG repertoire, PD-1 and DPOS had similar and higher clonality, and TIGIT repertoires had the lowest diversity. Repertoires were mostly private between subsets, with fewer than 7.5% of TRB clonotypes shared at M1, and the greatest sharing occurred between DPOS and TIGIT. The published TCR repertoire comparisons relied only on baseline and M1 samples from a small cohort that had few responders.

The material was CD8+ T cells from PBMCs, obtained at baseline or after one month of anti-PD-1 therapy (not recorded which). The sequence was obtained from a human donor with melanoma. The V gene is TRBV7-9 and the J gene is TRBJ2-6; the D segment could be TRBD1, given 6 matching bases. The sequenced DNA: TGTGCCAGCAGCCCCGGACAGAACTCTGGGGCCAACGTCCTGACTTTC. Its amino acids are CASSPGQNSGANVLTF.